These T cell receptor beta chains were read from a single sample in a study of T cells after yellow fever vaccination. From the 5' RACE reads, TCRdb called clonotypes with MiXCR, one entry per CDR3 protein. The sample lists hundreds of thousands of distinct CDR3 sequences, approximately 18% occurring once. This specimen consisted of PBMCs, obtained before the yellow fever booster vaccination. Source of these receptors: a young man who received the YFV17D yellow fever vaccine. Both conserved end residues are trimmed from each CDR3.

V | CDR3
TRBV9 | ASSSGERVYNEQF
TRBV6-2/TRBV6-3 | ASSYRARGYT
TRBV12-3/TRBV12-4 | ASSLWSGEQF
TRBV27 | ASSYDRGNEQF
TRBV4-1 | ASSPAAGRNTEAF
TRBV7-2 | ASSYRYDQETQY
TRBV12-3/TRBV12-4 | ASSSGQKETQY
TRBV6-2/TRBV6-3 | ASSPTQLAGYEQY
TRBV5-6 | ASKTGTTTYNEQF
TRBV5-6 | ASSLLAYGYT
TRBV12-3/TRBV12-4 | ASSSTGGAWQPQH
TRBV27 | ASSLTPGVNTEAF
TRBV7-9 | ASSSEASGKF
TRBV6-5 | ASSYGQGVETQY
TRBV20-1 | SAPGLAAGELF
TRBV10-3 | AISGGPSYNEQF
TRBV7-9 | ASSPRQGVAYNEQF
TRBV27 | ASRATGETDTQY
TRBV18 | ASALVDGEKLF
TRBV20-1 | SASPGGTHREWEAF
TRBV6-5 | ASSLEGADYGYT
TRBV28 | ASRGFQETQY
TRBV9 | ASSGGTGNQPQH
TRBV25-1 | ASSEWVGATEAF
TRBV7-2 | ASSGRPSVEETQY
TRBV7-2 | ASSLSFIRDTQY
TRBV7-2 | ASSFQGARSPLH
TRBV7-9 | ASSTGGAF
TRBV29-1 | SVEVRDSYEQY
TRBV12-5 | ASASGGHNEQF
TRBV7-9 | ASSLSIGAEEGKLF
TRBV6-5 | ASSSSGEETQY
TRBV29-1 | SVEESGTESYEQY
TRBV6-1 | ASIPEGMNTEAF
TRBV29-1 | SVEVGDYEQY
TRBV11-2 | ASSLGRAGQPQH
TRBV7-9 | ASSQVGQTGETQY
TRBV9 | ASSPGGLQGYGYT
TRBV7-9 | ASSLTPYYEQY
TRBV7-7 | ASSAWARETQY
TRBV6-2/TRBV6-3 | ASSYAGGPREQF
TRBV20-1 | SAPRDPHPGGDTQY